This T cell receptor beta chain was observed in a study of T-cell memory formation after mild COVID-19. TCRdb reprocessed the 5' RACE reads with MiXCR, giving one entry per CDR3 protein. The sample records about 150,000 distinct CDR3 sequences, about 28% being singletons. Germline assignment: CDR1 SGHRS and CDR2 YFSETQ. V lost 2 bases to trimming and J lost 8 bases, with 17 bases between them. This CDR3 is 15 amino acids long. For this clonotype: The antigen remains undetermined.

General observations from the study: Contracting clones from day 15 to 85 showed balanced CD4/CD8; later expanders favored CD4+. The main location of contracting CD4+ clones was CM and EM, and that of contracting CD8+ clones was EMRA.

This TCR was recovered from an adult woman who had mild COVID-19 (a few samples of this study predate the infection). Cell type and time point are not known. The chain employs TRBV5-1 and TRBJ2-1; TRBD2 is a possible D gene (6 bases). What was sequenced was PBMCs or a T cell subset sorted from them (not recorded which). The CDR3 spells CASSFRELPWDEQFF. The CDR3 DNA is TGCGCCAGCAGCTTTCGGGAGCTCCCTTGGGATGAGCAGTTCTTC.